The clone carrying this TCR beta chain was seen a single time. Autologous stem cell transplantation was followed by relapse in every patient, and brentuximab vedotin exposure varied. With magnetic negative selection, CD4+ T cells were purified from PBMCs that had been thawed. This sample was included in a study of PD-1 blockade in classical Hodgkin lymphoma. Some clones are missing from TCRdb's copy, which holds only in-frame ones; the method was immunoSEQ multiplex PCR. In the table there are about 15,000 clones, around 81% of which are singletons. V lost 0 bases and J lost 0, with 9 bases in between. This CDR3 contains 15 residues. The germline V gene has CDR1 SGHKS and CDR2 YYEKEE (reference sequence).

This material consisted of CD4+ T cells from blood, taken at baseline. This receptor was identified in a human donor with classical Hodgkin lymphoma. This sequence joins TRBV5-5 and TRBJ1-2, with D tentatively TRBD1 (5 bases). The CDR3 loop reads CASSLVGVANYGYTF. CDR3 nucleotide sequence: TGTGCCAGCAGCTTGGTAGGGGTAGCTAACTATGGCTACACCTTC.